This T cell receptor (beta chain) comes out of a study of OX40 agonist ivuxolimab in advanced cancers. Regarding the complete study: Ivuxolimab was an agonistic, fully human IgG2 monoclonal antibody directed against OX40 (CD134), a costimulatory receptor. Intravenous ivuxolimab was administered to patients every 2 weeks at six dose levels: 0.01, 0.1, 0.3, 1.5, 3 and 10 mg/kg. Among the approximately 54 dose-escalation patients, 19 had hepatocellular carcinoma, around 15 melanoma, 9 renal cell carcinoma and 9 head and neck cancer. The dose-escalation cohort was about 83% male with a mean age of approximately 60 years, ranging from roughly 23 to 80. Patients were allowed to have had prior anti-PD-1, anti-PD-L1 or anti-CTLA-4 therapy, and 40% to 45% of the dose-escalation patients had previously received checkpoint inhibitors. Partial responses were achieved by three dose-escalation patients, of whom one had hepatocellular carcinoma and two had cutaneous melanoma. Peripheral TCRbeta sequencing was intended to test whether TCR sequence diversity was altered and clonal T-cell expansion was caused by ivuxolimab. The paper reports the monotherapy dose-escalation portion (N of about 50 patients) of the phase I ivuxolimab trial.

For sequencing of the TCRbeta CDR3 region, genomic DNA was extracted from the sorted cells. The immunoSEQ Assay was used for sequencing of TCRbeta CDR3 regions. Here the immuneACCESS table is served through TCRdb, limited to in-frame sequences with V and J called. Missing clones are a known gap in these copies; in checked studies unresolved V genes cover under half, and the rest lacks a known reason. The sample contains roughly 80,000 clones, more than 75% of them found a single time. Approximately 0.3% of the sample rests with the top ten. The trial excluded patients who had a history of autoimmune disease or were on systemic immunosuppression. Peripheral blood for TCR sequencing was collected from all dose cohorts at baseline, on cycle 4 day 1, and on cycle 7 day 1. The samples were taken from a phase I, first-in-human, multicenter, open-label dose-escalation trial of ivuxolimab. Adults with locally advanced or metastatic head and neck squamous cell, hepatocellular, melanoma or renal cell carcinoma were enrolled in the trial. CD4+ and CD8+ T cells were sorted separately from peripheral blood before TCR sequencing.

The paper's findings and limits, for the study overall: Which antigens the clonally expanded peripheral T cells were specific for was not determined. At doses from 0.1 to 3.0 mg/kg, clonal expansion was seen in both CD4+ and CD8+ blood T cells between baseline and week 6. Low levels of normalized T-cell clonal expansion were also seen in some nonresponding patients. After ivuxolimab, more expanded clones were found on average in CD8+ T cells than in CD4+ T cells. Partial responders in the 0.1-3.0 mg/kg groups had among the lowest normalized peripheral clonal expansion, especially among CD8+ T cells.

Remarks on this clone: Its cognate antigen has yet to be identified. Base qualities are missing; no much larger clone stands one base away.

CDR1 SGHRS and CDR2 YFSETQ are derived from the germline V gene. Ends trimmed: V by 0 bases, J by 2 bases; bases unmatched to a gene: 4. Counted from cysteine to phenylalanine, this CDR3 has 15 amino acids. Only the CDR3 part of the read is kept: 45 bases, read in frame from the first base. The receptor comes from an adult with an advanced solid tumor such as melanoma, head and neck, liver or kidney cancer. The material sequenced was CD4+ or CD8+ T cells sorted from blood, taken in a trial of the OX40 agonist ivuxolimab. The chain joins TRBV5-1 to TRBJ1-2, with TRBD1 matching 7 junction bases. The sequenced DNA is TGCGCCAGCAGCTTGGTACCGGGACAGAACTATGGCTACACCTTC. It translates as CASSLVPGQNYGYTF. Joined to the reference TRBV5-1 and TRBJ1-2 proteins, this CDR3 gives the full variable domain: KAGVTQTPRYLIKTRGQQVTLSCSPISGHRSVSWYQQTPGQGLQFLFEYFSETQRNKGNFPGRFSGRQFSNSRSEMNVSTLELGDSALYLCASSLVPGQNYGYTFGSGTRLTVV.